This TCR beta chain was sequenced for a study of T-cell reconstitution after alpha-beta-depleted transplantation in children. CDR3 length equals 15 residues. Germline V gene lookup returns CDR1 SGDLS and CDR2 YYNGEE. Trimming shortened V by 0 bases and J by 2 bases, and 11 bases separated the two germline ends. General study findings and limits: For some patients, TCRbeta diversity was high at day 60 because of recipient T cells and thymic progenitors that survived.

Unique molecular identifiers were used in preparing the TCRbeta library. TCRdb itself ran the PCR reads through MiXCR, one entry per CDR3 protein. The repertoire holds about 78,000 distinct CDR3 sequences, with roughly 13% as singletons. The sample holds a few counts of this clonotype. What it binds is not known. The clonotype was recovered from a male patient under 10 years old who had a stem cell transplant for acute lymphoblastic leukemia, so the T cells may come from the graft donor. The gene calls are TRBV9 and TRBJ2-5; D is unclear. The sequencing used PBMCs, mostly from graft donor cells, collected 180 days after TCRalphabeta/CD19-depleted stem cell transplant. As DNA, the CDR3 is TGTGCCAGCAGCGTAGCGGCTGGGCTACAAGAGACCCAGTACTTC. This gives the protein CASSVAAGLQETQYF.